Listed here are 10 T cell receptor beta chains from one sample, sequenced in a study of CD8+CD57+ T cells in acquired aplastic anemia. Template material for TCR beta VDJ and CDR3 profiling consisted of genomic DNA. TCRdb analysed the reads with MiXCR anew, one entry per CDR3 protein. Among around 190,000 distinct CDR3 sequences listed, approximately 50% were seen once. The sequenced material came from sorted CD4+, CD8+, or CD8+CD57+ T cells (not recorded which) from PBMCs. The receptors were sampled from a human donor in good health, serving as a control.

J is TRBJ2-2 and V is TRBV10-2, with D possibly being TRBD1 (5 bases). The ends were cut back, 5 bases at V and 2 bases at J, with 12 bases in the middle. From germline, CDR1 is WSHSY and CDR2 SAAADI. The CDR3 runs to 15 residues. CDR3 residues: CASSRSGLNTGELFF. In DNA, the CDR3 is TGCGCCAGCAGTCGGTCAGGGCTTAACACCGGGGAGCTGTTTTTT.

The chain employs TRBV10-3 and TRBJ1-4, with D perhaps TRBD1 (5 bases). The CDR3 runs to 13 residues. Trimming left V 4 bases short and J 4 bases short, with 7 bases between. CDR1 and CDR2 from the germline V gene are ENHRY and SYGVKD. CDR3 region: CAISADSNEKLFF. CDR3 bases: TGTGCCATCAGTGCCGACAGTAATGAAAAACTGTTTTTT.

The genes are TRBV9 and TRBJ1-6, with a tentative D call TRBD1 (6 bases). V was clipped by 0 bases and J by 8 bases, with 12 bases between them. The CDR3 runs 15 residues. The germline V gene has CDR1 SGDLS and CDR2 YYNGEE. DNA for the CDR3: TGTGCCAGCAGCGTAGATGGACAGACGGATTCACCCCTCCACTTT. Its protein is CASSVDGQTDSPLHF.

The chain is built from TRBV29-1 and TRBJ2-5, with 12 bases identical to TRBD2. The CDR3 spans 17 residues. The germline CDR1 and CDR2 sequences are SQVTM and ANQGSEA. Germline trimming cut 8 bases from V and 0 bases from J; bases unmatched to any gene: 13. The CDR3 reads CSYVGEGTSGYQETQYF. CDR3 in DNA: TGCAGCTACGTGGGGGAAGGGACTAGCGGGTACCAAGAGACCCAGTACTTC.

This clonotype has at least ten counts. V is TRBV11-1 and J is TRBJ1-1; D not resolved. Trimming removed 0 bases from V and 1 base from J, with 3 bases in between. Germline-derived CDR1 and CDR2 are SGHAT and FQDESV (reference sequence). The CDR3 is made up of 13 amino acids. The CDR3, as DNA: TGTGCCAGCAGCTTAGCAGAGAACACTGAAGCTTTCTTT. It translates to CASSLAENTEAFF.

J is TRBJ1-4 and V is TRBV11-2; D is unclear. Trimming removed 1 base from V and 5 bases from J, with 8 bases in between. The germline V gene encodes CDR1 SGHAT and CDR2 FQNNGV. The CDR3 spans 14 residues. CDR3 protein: CASSLGDGNEKLFF. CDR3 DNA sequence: TGTGCCAGCAGCTTAGGGGATGGAAATGAAAAACTGTTTTTT.

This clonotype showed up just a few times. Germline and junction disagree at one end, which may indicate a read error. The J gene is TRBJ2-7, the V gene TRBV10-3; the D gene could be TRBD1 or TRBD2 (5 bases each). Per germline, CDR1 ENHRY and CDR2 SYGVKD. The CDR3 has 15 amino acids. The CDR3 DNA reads TGTGCCATCAGTGAGAGGGGTTCTAGCTCCTACGAGCAGCACTTC. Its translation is CAISERGSSSYEQHF.

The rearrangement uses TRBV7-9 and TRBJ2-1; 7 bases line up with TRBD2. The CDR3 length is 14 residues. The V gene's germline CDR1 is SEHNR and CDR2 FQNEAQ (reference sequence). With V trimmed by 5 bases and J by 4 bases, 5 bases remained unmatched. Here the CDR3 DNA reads TGTGCCAGCAGCCAGCGGGGCCTATACAATGAGCAGTTCTTC. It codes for CASSQRGLYNEQFF.

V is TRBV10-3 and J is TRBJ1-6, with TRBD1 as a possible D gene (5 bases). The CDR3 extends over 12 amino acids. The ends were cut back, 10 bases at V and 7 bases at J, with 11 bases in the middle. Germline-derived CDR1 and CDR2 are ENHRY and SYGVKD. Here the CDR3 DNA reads TGTGCCAGCAAGGGGAGGAATTCACCCCTCCACTTT. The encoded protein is CASKGRNSPLHF.

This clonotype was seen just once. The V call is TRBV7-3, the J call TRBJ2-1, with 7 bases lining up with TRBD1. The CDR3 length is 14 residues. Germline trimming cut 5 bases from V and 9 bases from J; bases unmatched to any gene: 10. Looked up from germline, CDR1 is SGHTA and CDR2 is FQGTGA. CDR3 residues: CASSRGQGDTEQFF. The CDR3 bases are TGTGCCAGCAGCAGGGGGCAGGGGGACACTGAGCAGTTCTTC.